These 15 T cell receptor beta chains came from one sample sequenced in a study of shared clonotypes between healthy human individuals. TCRdb's table, derived via immunoSEQ multiplex PCR, lists solely in-frame clones and lacks some. The sample lists 1,100,000 or so clones, 75% to 80% occurring once. Sequenced material: memory CD4+ T cells from PBMCs. Subset noted: CD45RA-negative fraction. The receptors were sampled from a man between 18 and 29 years old in good health. Some clones in this sample may be carry-over from other donors' samples.

This chain links TRBV7-6 with TRBJ1-1; D unclear. This CDR3 contains 13 residues. Per germline, CDR1 SGHVS and CDR2 FNYEAQ. The V and J ends lost 5 bases and 1 base respectively, with 8 bases between them. Written as DNA, the CDR3 is TGTGCCAGCAGCCAGGACCCGAACACTGAAGCTTTCTTT. This encodes CASSQDPNTEAFF.

This clone was seen only a few times. The chain uses TRBV15 and TRBJ1-5; 9 nucleotides line up with TRBD1. V gave up 3 bases and J gave up 7 bases; unmatched junction bases: 4. This CDR3 is built from 14 residues. Germline CDR1 LNHNV, CDR2 YYDKDF (reference sequence). CDR3 loop: CATSREQGAQPQHF. The CDR3 region has the DNA TGTGCCACCAGCAGGGAACAGGGGGCCCAGCCCCAGCATTTT.

J is TRBJ2-1 and V is TRBV7-2; a weak D match, TRBD2 (6 bases). Germline V CDR1 and CDR2: SGHTA, FQGNSA. This CDR3 is 15 amino acids long. V was clipped by 4 bases and J by 4 bases, with 14 bases between them. This chain's CDR3 is CASSSGGSPYNEQFF. CDR3 bases: TGTGCCAGCAGCTCTGGGGGGAGCCCGTACAATGAGCAGTTCTTC.

This clone was detected only a few times. V is TRBV2 and J is TRBJ1-5, with 9 bases lining up with TRBD1. Trimming took 3 bases from V and 7 from J; bases not matched to a gene: 4. Germline V lookup: CDR1 SNHLY, CDR2 FYNNEI. The CDR3 is 14 residues long. CDR3 nucleotide sequence: TGTGCCAGCAGTGAGACAGGGGGTATGCAGCCCCAGCATTTT. Translating gives CASSETGGMQPQHF.

The chain recombines TRBV5-4 with TRBJ2-2; D gene unclear. V shed 3 bases and J shed 2 bases, with 11 bases lying between them. The germline V gene has CDR1 SGHNT and CDR2 YYREEE (reference sequence). This CDR3 contains 15 residues. The CDR3 DNA is TGTGCCAGCAGCTCGCGGACGGATAACACCGGGGAGCTGTTTTTT. Translated: CASSSRTDNTGELFF.

The chain carries TRBV6-1 and TRBJ1-2; 10 bases are a match to TRBD1. V lost 5 bases to trimming and J lost 3 bases; unmatched junction nucleotides: 6. CDR1 MNHNS and CDR2 SASEGT come from the germline V gene. The CDR3 is 15 amino acids. This CDR3 is CASSREGTGDYGYTF. In DNA, the CDR3 is TGTGCCAGCAGTCGGGAGGGGACAGGGGACTATGGCTACACCTTC.

This clone turned up a few times. The chain links TRBV6-5 to TRBJ1-2; D may be TRBD1 (5 bases). V lost 2 bases and J 4 bases, leaving 11 bases between the germline ends. Germline loops: CDR1 MNHEY, CDR2 SVGAGI. The CDR3 totals 14 residues. The CDR3 is CASSYTDSSYGYTF. The CDR3 bases are TGTGCCAGCAGTTACACAGACAGTAGCTATGGCTACACCTTC.

The chain employs TRBV6-6 and TRBJ2-5; D is uncertain. CDR3 length equals 14 residues. With 2 bases removed from V and 3 bases from J, the gap between germline ends came to 10 bases. Per the germline V gene, CDR1 is MNHNY and CDR2 is SVGAGI (reference sequence). The CDR3 region has the DNA TGTGCCAGCAGTTACGGTATCGGAAAAGAGACCCAGTACTTC. Its translation: CASSYGIGKETQYF.

This clone has just a few counts. The V call is TRBV19, the J call TRBJ1-5; D is unresolved. The germline gives CDR1 LNHDA, CDR2 SQIVND (reference sequence). The CDR3 is made up of 13 amino acids. V lost 5 bases, J lost 3 bases, and 8 bases lay in between. The CDR3 loop is CASSYSTNQPQHF. The CDR3 bases are TGTGCCAGTAGTTACAGCACCAATCAGCCCCAGCATTTT.

This chain joins TRBV6-5 and TRBJ2-3, with 7 nucleotides matching TRBD2. In germline, CDR1 is MNHEY, CDR2 SVGAGI. The trim removed 7 bases at V and 10 bases at J, leaving 8 bases unmatched. This CDR3 has 12 amino acids. DNA for the CDR3: TGTGCCAGCAACCCGGGGGAGGGTCCGCAGTATTTT. Protein: CASNPGEGPQYF.

The chain recombines TRBV9 with TRBJ2-5; 8 nucleotides match TRBD1. CDR3 length equals 16 residues. After removal of 3 bases from V and 4 bases from J, the junction contained 11 bases not matched to a gene. From germline, CDR1 is SGDLS and CDR2 YYNGEE. CDR3 nucleotides: TGTGCCAGCAGCGAATACAGGGGGGTAGTTGGAGAGACCCAGTACTTC. Its translation: CASSEYRGVVGETQYF.

CDR3 in amino acids: CATSRDGRGQETQYF. The CDR3 DNA sequence: TGTGCCACCAGCAGAGATGGGAGGGGTCAAGAGACCCAGTACTTC. The chain links TRBV15 to TRBJ2-5; TRBD2 matches at 7 bases. Germline V CDR1 and CDR2: LNHNV, YYDKDF (reference sequence). Trimming removed 0 bases from V and 2 bases from J; junction bases left unmatched: 3. The CDR3 is 15 residues long.

The genes are TRBV2 and TRBJ1-2; TRBD1 matches 7 bases. Trimming removed 6 bases from V and 8 bases from J; junction bases left unmatched: 6. Germline V gives CDR1 SNHLY, CDR2 FYNNEI. The CDR3 loop spans 12 amino acids. CDR3 in amino acids: CASRFGTDGYTF. Written as DNA, the CDR3 is TGTGCCAGCAGATTCGGGACAGACGGCTACACCTTC.

This CDR3 reads CASSLPRRQPQHF. The DNA of the CDR3 is TGTGCCAGCAGTTTGCCCCGAAGACAGCCCCAGCATTTT. The V gene is TRBV28, the J gene TRBJ1-5; D is unclear. Trimming took 3 bases from V and 7 from J, leaving 10 bases between them. CDR1 and CDR2 (germline): MDHEN, SYDVKM. This CDR3 is 13 amino acids long.

The J gene is TRBJ1-1, the V gene TRBV30, with TRBD1 matching over 9 bases. The CDR3 covers 17 residues. The trim removed 1 base at V and 0 bases at J, leaving 9 bases unmatched. Per germline, CDR1 GTSNPN and CDR2 SVGIG (reference sequence). DNA for the CDR3: TGTGCCTGGAGTGCAAGGGGGACAGGGAGGATGAACACTGAAGCTTTCTTT. Translation gives CAWSARGTGRMNTEAFF.